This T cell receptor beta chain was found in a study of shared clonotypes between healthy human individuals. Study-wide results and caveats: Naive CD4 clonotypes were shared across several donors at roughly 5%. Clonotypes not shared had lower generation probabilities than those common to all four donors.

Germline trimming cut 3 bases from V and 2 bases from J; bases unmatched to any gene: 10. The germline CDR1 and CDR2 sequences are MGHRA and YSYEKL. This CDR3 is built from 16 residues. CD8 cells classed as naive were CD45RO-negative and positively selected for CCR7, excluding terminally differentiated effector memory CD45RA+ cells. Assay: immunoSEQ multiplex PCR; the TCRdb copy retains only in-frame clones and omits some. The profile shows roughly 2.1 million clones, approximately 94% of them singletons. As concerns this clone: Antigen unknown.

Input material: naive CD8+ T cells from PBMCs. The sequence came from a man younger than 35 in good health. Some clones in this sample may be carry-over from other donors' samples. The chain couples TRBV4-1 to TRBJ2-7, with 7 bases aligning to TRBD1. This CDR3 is CASSQGKTGTTYEQYF. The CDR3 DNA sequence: TGCGCCAGCAGCCAGGGAAAGACAGGGACCACCTACGAGCAGTACTTC.